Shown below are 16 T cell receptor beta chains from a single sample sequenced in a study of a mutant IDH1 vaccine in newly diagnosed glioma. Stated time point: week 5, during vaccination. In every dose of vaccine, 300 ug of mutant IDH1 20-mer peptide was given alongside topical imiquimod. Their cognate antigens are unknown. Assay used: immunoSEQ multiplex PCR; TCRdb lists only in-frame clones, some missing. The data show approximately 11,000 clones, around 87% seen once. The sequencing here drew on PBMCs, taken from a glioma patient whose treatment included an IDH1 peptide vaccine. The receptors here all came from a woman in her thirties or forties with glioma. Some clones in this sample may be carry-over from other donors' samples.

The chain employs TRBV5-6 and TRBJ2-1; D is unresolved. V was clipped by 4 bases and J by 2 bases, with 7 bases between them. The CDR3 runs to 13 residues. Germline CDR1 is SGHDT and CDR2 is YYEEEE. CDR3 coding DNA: TGTGCCAGCAGCCGTGGAACCTACAATGAGCAGTTCTTC. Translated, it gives CASSRGTYNEQFF.

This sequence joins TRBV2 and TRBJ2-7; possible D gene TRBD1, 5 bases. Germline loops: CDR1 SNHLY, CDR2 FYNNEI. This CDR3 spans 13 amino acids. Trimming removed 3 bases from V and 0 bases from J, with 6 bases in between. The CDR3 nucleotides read TGTGCCAGCAGTGACAGGGCCTCCTACGAGCAGTACTTC. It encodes CASSDRASYEQYF.

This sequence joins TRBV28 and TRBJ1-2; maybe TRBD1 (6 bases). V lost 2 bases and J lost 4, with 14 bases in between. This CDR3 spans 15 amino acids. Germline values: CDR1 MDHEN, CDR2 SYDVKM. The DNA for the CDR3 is TGTGCCAGCAGTTTACCCCGACAGGTCGGCTATGGCTACACCTTC. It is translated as CASSLPRQVGYGYTF.

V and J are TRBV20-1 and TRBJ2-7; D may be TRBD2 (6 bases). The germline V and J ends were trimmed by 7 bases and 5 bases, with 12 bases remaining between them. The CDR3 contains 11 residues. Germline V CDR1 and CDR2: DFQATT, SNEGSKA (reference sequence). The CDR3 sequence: CSVQEGNEQYF. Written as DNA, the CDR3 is TGCAGTGTTCAGGAGGGCAACGAGCAGTACTTC.

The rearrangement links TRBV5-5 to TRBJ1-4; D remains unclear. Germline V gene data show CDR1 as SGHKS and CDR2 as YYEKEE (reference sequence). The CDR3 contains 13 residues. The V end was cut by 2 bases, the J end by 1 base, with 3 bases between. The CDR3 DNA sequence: TGTGCCAGCAGCTTATTAACTAATGAAAAACTGTTTTTT. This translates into CASSLLTNEKLFF.

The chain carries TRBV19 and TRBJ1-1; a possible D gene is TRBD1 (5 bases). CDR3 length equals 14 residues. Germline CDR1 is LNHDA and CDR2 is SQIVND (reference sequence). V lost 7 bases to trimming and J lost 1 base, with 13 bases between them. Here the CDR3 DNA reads TGTGCCAGTAAGGCCCTGGACAAGAACACTGAAGCTTTCTTT. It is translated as CASKALDKNTEAFF.

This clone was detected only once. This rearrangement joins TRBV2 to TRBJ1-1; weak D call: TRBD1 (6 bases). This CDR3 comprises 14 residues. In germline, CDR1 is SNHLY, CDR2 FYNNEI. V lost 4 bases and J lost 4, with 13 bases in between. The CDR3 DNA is TGTGCCAGCAGTGTGGGAGGGGGAGTCACTGAAGCTTTCTTT. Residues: CASSVGGGVTEAFF.

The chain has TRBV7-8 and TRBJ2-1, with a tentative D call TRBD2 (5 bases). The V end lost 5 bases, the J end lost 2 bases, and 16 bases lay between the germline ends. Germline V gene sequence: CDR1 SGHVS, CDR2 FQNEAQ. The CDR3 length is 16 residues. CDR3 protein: CASSPTTEAAYNEQFF. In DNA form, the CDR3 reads TGTGCCAGCAGCCCCACGACTGAAGCGGCCTACAATGAGCAGTTCTTC.

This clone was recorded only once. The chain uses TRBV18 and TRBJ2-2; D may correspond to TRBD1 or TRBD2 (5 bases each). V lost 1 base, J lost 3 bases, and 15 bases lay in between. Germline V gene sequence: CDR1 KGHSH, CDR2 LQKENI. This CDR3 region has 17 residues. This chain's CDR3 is CASSPRRPMGDTGELFF. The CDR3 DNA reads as TGTGCCAGCTCACCACGCAGGCCGATGGGGGACACCGGGGAGCTGTTTTTT. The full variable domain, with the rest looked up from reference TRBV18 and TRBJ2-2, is NAGVMQNPRHLVRRRGQEARLRCSPMKGHSHVYWYRQLPEEGLKFMVYLQKENIIDESGMPKERFSAEFPKEGPSILRIQQVVRGDSAAYFCASSPRRPMGDTGELFFGEGSRLTVL.

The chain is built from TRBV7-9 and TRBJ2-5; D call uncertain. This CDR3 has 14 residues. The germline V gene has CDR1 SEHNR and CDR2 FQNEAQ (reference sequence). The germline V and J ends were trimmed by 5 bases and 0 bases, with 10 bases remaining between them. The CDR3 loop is CASSPPEDQETQYF. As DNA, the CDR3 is TGTGCCAGCAGCCCCCCCGAGGACCAAGAGACCCAGTACTTC.

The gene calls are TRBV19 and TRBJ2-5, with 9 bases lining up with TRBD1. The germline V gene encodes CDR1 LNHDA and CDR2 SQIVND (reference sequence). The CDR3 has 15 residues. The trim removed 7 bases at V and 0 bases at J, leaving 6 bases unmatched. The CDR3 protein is CASTQGARNQETQYF. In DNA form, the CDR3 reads TGTGCCAGTACACAGGGGGCCAGAAACCAAGAGACCCAGTACTTC.

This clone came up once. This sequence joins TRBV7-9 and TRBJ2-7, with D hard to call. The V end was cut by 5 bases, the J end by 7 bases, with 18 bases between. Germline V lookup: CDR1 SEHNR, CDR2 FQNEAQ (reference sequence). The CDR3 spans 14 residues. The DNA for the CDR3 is TGTGCCAGCAGCCTCCAGATCGGCGCTTGGGAGCAGTACTTC. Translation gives CASSLQIGAWEQYF.

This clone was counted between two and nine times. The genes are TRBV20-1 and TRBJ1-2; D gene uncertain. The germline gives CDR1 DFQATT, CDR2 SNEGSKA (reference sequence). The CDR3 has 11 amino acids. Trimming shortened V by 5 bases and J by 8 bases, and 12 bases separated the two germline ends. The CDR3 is CSAHPGEGYTF. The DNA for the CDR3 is TGCAGTGCTCACCCCGGAGAGGGCTACACCTTC.

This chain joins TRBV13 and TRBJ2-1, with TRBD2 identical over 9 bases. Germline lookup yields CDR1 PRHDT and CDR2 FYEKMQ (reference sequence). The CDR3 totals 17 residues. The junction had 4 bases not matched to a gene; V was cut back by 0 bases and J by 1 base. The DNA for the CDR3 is TGTGCCAGCAGCTTAGGTAGCGGGGGCCCTTCCTACAATGAGCAGTTCTTC. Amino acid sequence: CASSLGSGGPSYNEQFF.

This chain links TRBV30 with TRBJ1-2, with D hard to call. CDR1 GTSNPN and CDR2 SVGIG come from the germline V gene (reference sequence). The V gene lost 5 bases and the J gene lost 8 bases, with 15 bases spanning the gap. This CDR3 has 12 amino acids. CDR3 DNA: TGTGCCTGGGAGAGGGCGATAGACGGCTACACCTTC. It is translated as CAWERAIDGYTF.

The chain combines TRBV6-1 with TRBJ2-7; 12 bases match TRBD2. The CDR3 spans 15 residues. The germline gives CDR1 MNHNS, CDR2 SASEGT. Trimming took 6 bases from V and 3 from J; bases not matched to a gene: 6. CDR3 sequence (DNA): TGTGCCAGCAGGACGACTAGCGGGAGTGTCTACGAGCAGTACTTC. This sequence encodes CASRTTSGSVYEQYF.